This T cell receptor beta chain was captured by sequencing in a study of spatial heterogeneity in lung cancer. Study-wide context: Fewer alpha-chain than beta-chain sequences were consistently detected. General study points: Blood carried ubiquitous expanded tumor TCRs more at resection than follow-up.

This clonotype was seen repeatedly, ten times or more. Its target is not known. The V gene end was trimmed by 5 bases and the J gene end by 9 bases; junction bases not matched to a gene: 15. Germline loops: CDR1 SEHNR, CDR2 FQNEAQ (reference sequence). This CDR3 spans 17 amino acids. A unique molecular identifier was carried by every single TCR cDNA molecule. From the 5' RACE reads, TCRdb called clonotypes with MiXCR, one entry per CDR3 protein. The sample has some 3,900 distinct CDR3 sequences, roughly 15% seen once. Time point indicated: sample taken at primary tumor resection. Whole RNA was taken from tumor, nontumor lung or frozen PBMC; it was then sequenced unsorted. There were 72 donors, all of them untreated patients with early-stage non-small cell lung cancer.

The TCR was taken from a male donor with early-stage non-small cell lung cancer. The starting material was PBMCs, obtained at surgery. V gene TRBV7-9 combines with J gene TRBJ2-3, with 12 bases aligning to TRBD2. CDR3 sequence (DNA): TGTGCCAGCAGCCCGCGAGGACTAGCGGGGTCTCTTCGGACGCAGTATTTT. Encoded protein: CASSPRGLAGSLRTQYF.